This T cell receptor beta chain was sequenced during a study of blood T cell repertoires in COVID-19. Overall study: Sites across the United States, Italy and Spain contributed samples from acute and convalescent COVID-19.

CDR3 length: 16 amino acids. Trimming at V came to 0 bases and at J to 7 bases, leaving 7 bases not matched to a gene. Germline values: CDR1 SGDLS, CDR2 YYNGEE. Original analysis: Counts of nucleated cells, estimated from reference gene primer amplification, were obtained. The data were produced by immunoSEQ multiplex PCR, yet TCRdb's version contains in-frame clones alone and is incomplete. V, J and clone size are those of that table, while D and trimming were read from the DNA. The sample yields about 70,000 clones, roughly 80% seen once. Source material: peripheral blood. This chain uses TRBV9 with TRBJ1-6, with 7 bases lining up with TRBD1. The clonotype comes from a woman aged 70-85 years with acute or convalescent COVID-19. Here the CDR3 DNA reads TGTGCCAGCAGCGTAGCCGAGACAGGGATCAATTCACCCCTCCACTTT. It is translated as CASSVAETGINSPLHF.